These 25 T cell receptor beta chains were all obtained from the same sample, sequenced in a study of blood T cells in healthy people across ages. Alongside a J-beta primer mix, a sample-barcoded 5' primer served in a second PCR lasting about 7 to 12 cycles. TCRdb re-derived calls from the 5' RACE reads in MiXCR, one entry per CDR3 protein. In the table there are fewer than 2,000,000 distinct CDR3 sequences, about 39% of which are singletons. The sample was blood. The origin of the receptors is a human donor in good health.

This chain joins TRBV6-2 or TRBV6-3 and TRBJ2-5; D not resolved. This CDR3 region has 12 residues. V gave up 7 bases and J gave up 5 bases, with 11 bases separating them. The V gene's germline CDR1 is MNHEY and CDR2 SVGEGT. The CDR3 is CASKAGVETQYF. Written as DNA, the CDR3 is TGTGCCAGCAAGGCCGGAGTGGAGACCCAGTACTTC.

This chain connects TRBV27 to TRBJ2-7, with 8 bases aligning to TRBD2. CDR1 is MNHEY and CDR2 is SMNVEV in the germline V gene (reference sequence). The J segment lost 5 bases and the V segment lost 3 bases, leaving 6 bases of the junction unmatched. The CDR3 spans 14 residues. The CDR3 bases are TGTGCCAGCAGTTTTCTCGCGGGGGGTAACGAGCAGTACTTC. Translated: CASSFLAGGNEQYF.

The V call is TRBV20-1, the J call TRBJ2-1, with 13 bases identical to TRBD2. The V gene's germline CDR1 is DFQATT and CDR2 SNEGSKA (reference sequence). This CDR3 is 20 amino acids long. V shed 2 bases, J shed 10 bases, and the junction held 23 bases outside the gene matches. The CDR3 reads CSARPYLAGTSGTLGGEQFF. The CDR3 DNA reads TGCAGTGCTAGACCCTATCTAGCTGGGACTAGCGGGACACTGGGGGGAGAGCAGTTCTTC.

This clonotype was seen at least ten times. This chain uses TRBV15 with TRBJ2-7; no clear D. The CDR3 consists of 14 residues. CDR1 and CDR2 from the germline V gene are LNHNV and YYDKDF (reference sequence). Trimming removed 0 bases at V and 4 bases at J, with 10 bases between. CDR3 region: CATSRDKGIYEQYF. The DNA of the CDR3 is TGTGCCACCAGCAGAGATAAGGGAATATACGAGCAGTACTTC.

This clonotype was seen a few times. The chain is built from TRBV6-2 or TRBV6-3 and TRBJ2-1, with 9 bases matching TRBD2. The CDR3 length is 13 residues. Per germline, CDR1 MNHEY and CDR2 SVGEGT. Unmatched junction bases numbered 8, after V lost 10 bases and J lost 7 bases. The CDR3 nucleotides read TGTGCCACAAAGCGGGGGGCAGTGAATGAGCAGTTCTTC. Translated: CATKRGAVNEQFF.

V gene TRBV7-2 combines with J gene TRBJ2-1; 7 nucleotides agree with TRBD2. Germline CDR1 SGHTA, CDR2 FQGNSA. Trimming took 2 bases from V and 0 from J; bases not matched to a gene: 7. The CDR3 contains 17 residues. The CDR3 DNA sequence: TGTGCCAGCAGCTTACGACTAGCCCAGAGCTCCTACAATGAGCAGTTCTTC. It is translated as CASSLRLAQSSYNEQFF.

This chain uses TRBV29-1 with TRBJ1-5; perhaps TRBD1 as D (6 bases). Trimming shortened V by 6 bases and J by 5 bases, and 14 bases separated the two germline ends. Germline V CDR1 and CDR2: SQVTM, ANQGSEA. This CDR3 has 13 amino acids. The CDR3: CSVLTGIDQPQHF. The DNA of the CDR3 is TGCAGCGTGCTTACAGGGATTGATCAGCCCCAGCATTTT. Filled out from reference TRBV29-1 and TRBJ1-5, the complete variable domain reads SAVISQKPSRDICQRGTSLTIQCQVDSQVTMMFWYRQQPGQSLTLIATANQGSEATYESGFVIDKFPISRPNLTFSTLTVSNMSPEDSSIYLCSVLTGIDQPQHFGDGTRLSIL.

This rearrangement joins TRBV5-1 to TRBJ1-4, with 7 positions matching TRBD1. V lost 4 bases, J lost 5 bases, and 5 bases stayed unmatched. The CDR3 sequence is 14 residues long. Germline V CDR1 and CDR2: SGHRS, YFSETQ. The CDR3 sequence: CASSMMGQNEKLFF. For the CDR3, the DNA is TGCGCCAGCAGCATGATGGGACAGAATGAAAAACTGTTTTTT. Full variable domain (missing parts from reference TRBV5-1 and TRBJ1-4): KAGVTQTPRYLIKTRGQQVTLSCSPISGHRSVSWYQQTPGQGLQFLFEYFSETQRNKGNFPGRFSGRQFSNSRSEMNVSTLELGDSALYLCASSMMGQNEKLFFGSGTQLSVL.

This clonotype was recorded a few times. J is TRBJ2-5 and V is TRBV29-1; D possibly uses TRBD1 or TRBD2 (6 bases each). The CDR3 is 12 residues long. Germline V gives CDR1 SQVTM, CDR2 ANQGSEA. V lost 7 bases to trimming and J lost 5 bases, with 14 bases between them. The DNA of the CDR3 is TGCAGCGCCAAGGGGGGTTTGGAGACCCAGTACTTC. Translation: CSAKGGLETQYF.

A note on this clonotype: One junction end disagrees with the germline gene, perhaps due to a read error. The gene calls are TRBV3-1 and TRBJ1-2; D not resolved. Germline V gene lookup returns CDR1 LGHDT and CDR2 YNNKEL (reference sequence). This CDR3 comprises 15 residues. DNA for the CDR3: TGTACCAGCAGCCAAGATGGGAGGGAGAATTTGGGCTACACCTTC. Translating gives CTSSQDGRENLGYTF.

In DNA form, the CDR3 reads TGCGCCAGCAGCCTTGAGGGGTCTGATGCGACCCAGTACTTC. Its protein product is CASSLEGSDATQYF. The chain uses TRBV4-3 and TRBJ2-4, with D perhaps matching TRBD1 or TRBD2 (5 bases each). The DNA end lines up better with TRBJ2-5; the J call may be wrong. Germline values: CDR1 LGHNA, CDR2 YSLEER. The CDR3 has 14 amino acids.

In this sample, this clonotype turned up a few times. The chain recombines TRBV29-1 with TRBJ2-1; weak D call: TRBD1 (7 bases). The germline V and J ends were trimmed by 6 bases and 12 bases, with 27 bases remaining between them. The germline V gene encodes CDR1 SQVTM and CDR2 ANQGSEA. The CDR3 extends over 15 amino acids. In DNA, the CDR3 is TGCAGCGTCCAGGGGTCTGGGACAGCCACCGGGGGGCAGTTCTTC. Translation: CSVQGSGTATGGQFF.

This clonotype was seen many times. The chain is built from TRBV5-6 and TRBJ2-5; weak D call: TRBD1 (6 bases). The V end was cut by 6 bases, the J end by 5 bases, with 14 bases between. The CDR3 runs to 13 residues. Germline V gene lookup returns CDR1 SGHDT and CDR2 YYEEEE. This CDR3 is CASTFGQRETQYF. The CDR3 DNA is TGTGCCAGCACCTTTGGACAGCGGGAGACCCAGTACTTC.

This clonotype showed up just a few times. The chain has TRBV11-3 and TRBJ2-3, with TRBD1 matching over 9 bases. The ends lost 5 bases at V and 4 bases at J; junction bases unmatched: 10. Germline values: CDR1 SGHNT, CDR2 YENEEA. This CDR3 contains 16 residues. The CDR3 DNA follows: TGTGCCAGCAGCGTTTCCGGGACAGGGCCCTCAGATACGCAGTATTTT. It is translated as CASSVSGTGPSDTQYF.

DNA of the CDR3: TGTGCCAGTTTTCGGGACGCTCATAGCACAGATACGCAGTATTTT. Residues: CASFRDAHSTDTQYF. This chain links TRBV7-2 with TRBJ2-3; either TRBD1 or TRBD2 may supply D (5 bases each). Trimming cost V 9 bases and J 0 bases, with 16 bases left between them. CDR3 size: 15 residues. Germline CDR1 and CDR2: SGHTA and FQGNSA.

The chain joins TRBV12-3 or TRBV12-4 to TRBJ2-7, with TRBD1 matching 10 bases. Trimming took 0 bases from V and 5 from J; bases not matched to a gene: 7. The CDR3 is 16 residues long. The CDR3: CASSLAGTGVGHEQYF. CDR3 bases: TGTGCCAGCAGTTTAGCCGGGACAGGGGTTGGCCACGAGCAGTACTTC.

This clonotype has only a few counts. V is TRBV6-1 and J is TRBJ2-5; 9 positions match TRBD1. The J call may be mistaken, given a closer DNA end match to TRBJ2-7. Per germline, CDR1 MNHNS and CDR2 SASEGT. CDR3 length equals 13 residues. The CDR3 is CASRRDRENEQYF. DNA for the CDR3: TGTGCCAGCCGCCGGGACAGGGAGAACGAGCAGTACTTC.

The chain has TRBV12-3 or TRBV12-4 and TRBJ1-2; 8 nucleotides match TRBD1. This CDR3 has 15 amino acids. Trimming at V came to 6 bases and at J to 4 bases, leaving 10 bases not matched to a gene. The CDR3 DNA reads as TGTGCCAGCAGCAAGGACAGGGCGTCCCTCTATGGCTACACCTTC. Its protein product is CASSKDRASLYGYTF.

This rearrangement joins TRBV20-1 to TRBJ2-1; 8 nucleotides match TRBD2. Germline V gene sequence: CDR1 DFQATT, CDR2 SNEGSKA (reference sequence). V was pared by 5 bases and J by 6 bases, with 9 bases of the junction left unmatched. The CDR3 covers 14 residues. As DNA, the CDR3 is TGCAGTGCTTCCTTCCGGGGGGGCCTCAATGAGCAGTTCTTC. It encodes CSASFRGGLNEQFF.

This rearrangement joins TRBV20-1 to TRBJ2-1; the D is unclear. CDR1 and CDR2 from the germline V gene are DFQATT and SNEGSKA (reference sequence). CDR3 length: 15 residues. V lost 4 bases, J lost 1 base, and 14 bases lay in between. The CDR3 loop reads CSAIDLTQSYNEQFF. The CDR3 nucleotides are TGCAGTGCTATTGACCTGACTCAATCCTACAATGAGCAGTTCTTC.

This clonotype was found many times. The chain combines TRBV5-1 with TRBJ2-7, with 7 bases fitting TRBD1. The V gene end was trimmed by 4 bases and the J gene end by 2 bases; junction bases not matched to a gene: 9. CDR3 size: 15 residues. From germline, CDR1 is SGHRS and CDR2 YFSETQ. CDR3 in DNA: TGCGCCAGCAGCCAAACCGGGACAGCAACCTACGAGCAGTACTTC. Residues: CASSQTGTATYEQYF. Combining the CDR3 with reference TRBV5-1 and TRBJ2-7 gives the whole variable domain KAGVTQTPRYLIKTRGQQVTLSCSPISGHRSVSWYQQTPGQGLQFLFEYFSETQRNKGNFPGRFSGRQFSNSRSEMNVSTLELGDSALYLCASSQTGTATYEQYFGPGTRLTVT.

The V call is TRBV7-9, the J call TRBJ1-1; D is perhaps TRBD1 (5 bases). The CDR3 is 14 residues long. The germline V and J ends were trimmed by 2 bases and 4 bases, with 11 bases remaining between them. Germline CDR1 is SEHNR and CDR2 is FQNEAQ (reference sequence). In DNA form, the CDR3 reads TGTGCCAGCAGCTTAATGACAGTCGGCACTGAAGCTTTCTTT. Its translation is CASSLMTVGTEAFF.

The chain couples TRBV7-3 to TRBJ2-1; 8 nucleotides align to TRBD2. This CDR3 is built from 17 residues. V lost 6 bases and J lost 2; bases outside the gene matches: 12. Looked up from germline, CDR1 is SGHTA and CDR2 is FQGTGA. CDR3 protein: CASSSASGGGTYNEQFF. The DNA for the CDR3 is TGTGCCAGCAGTTCCGCCTCTGGCGGGGGGACCTACAATGAGCAGTTCTTC.

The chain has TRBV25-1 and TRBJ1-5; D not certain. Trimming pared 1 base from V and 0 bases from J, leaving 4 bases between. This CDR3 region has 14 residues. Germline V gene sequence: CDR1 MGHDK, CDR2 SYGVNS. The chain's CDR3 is CASSEFGSNQPQHF. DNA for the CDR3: TGTGCCAGCAGTGAATTTGGTAGCAATCAGCCCCAGCATTTT.

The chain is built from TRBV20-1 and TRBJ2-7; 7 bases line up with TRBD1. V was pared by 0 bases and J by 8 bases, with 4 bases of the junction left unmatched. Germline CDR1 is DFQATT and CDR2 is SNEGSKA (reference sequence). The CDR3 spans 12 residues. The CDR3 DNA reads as TGCAGTGCTAGAGATGAAGGGGGCAAGCAGTACTTC. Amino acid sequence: CSARDEGGKQYF.